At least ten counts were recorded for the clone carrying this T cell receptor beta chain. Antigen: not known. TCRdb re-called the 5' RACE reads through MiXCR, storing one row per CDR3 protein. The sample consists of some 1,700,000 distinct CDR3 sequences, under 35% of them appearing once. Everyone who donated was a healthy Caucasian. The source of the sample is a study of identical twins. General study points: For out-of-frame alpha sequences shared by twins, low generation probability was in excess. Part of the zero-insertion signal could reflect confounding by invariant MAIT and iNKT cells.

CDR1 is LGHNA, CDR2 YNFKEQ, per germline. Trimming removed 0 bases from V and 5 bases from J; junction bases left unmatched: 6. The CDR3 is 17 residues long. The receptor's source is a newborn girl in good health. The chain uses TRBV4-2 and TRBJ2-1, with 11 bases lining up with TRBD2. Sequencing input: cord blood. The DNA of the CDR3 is TGTGCCAGCAGCCAAGATTGGGGGACTAGCGGTAACAATGAGCAGTTCTTC. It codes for CASSQDWGTSGNNEQFF.